This entry describes one T cell receptor (beta chain). Method: immunoSEQ multiplex PCR; TCRdb's copy keeps in-frame clones and lacks some. The sample carries about 140,000 clones, approximately 86% recorded once. Germline CDR1 reads SGHTA; CDR2 reads FQGTGA. The CDR3 is 16 residues long. V was clipped by 5 bases and J by 3 bases, with 16 bases between them. The data stem from a study of blood T cell repertoires in COVID-19. J is TRBJ2-2 and V is TRBV7-3, with TRBD2 as a possible D gene (6 bases). Specimen: peripheral blood. This TCR derives from an older woman with acute or convalescent COVID-19. The CDR3 spells CASSSWLGEDTGELFF. CDR3 coding DNA: TGTGCCAGCAGCAGCTGGCTGGGGGAGGACACCGGGGAGCTGTTTTTT. Based on the CDR3 plus reference TRBV7-3 and TRBJ2-2, the full variable domain is GAGVSQTPSNKVTEKGKYVELRCDPISGHTALYWYRQSLGQGPEFLIYFQGTGAADDSGLPNDRFFAVRPEGSVSTLKIQRTERGDSAVYLCASSSWLGEDTGELFFGEGSRLTVL.